This entry lists 15 T cell receptor beta chains sequenced from one sample in a study of early T cells in non-severe SARS-CoV-2 infection (dated by TCRdb to the early 2020s). Library method: 5' RACE. TCRdb shows the sequencer as NextSeq 500. The raw public reads went through TCRdb reprocessing: fastp at Q25, MiXCR clone calling, in-frame beta chains kept. Each CDR3 protein gets just one entry, which takes the most common genes and DNA from the rows behind it. In this sample the table shows 28,000 or so distinct CDR3 sequences, approximately 7% of which occur a single time. 37% of the sample rests with the top ten. Sequencing was carried out using whole blood. The receptor source for this set is an adult who was a healthcare worker with PCR-confirmed SARS-CoV-2 infection or an uninfected control (not recorded which).

This clonotype was counted ten times or more. This chain uses TRBV4-2 with TRBJ2-1, with 13 bases identical to TRBD2. With 4 bases clipped from V and 8 bases from J, the junction kept 2 bases outside the gene matches. The CDR3 has 14 amino acids. Germline V lookup: CDR1 LGHNA, CDR2 YNFKEQ. The CDR3 DNA reads TGTGCCAGCAGCCGGACTAGCGGGAGAGATGAGCAGTTCTTC. Encoded protein: CASSRTSGRDEQFF.

The sample holds a few counts of this clonotype. The chain links TRBV20-1 to TRBJ1-1; TRBD1 might be the D (5 bases). Germline-derived CDR1 and CDR2 are DFQATT and SNEGSKA (reference sequence). Trimming removed 5 bases from V and 2 bases from J, with 9 bases in between. The length of the CDR3 is 12 residues. CDR3 region: CSALRGNTEAFF. The CDR3 DNA is TGCAGTGCTTTGAGGGGAAACACTGAAGCTTTCTTT.

This clonotype came up many times. The rearrangement links TRBV7-3 to TRBJ1-1; no clear D gene. CDR3 length: 13 residues. Germline V gene data show CDR1 as SGHTA and CDR2 as FQGTGA. V was cut by 3 bases and J by 0 bases, with 5 bases left in between. The CDR3, as DNA: TGTGCCAGCAGCTTCCAGATGAACACTGAAGCTTTCTTT. Translating it yields CASSFQMNTEAFF.

This clonotype has ten or more counts. The rearrangement uses TRBV18 and TRBJ1-2; 7 nucleotides align to TRBD1. The CDR3 has 13 amino acids. Germline V gene sequence: CDR1 KGHSH, CDR2 LQKENI. With V trimmed by 3 bases and J by 5 bases, 3 bases remained unmatched. CDR3: CASSPGTAYGYTF. DNA of the CDR3: TGTGCCAGCTCACCCGGGACAGCATATGGCTACACCTTC. Full variable domain (remainder filled in from reference TRBV18 and TRBJ1-2): NAGVMQNPRHLVRRRGQEARLRCSPMKGHSHVYWYRQLPEEGLKFMVYLQKENIIDESGMPKERFSAEFPKEGPSILRIQQVVRGDSAAYFCASSPGTAYGYTFGSGTRLTVV.

Regarding this clonotype: Its ends do not fully match the called genes, so a read error is possible. The chain employs TRBV12-3 or TRBV12-4 and TRBJ2-7; D ambiguous. The CDR3 spans 11 residues. The CDR3 DNA reads as TGTGCCAGCAGTTTCCCGGGCCCTCCAACCTTC. Its translation: CASSFPGPPTF.

This clonotype has at least ten counts. The rearrangement links TRBV11-2 to TRBJ2-1, with 7 bases fitting TRBD1. This CDR3 contains 15 residues. Unmatched junction bases numbered 2, after V lost 1 base and J lost 2 bases. Germline-derived CDR1 and CDR2 are SGHAT and FQNNGV. The chain's CDR3 is CASSLVGTAYNEQFF. The CDR3 nucleotides read TGTGCCAGCAGCTTAGTGGGGACAGCCTACAATGAGCAGTTCTTC.

This clonotype has ten or more counts. This chain connects TRBV12-3 or TRBV12-4 to TRBJ2-5, with 12 nucleotides matching TRBD2. J gave up 4 bases and V 2 bases, and 2 bases lay outside the gene matches. The CDR3 loop spans 15 amino acids. The CDR3: CASSLRLAGVETQYF. Written as DNA, the CDR3 is TGTGCCAGCAGTTTACGACTAGCGGGAGTAGAGACCCAGTACTTC.

This clonotype occurred many times. The gene calls are TRBV18 and TRBJ1-2; a possible D gene is TRBD1 (6 bases). The CDR3 loop spans 14 amino acids. V lost 4 bases and J lost 8, with 17 bases in between. CDR1 and CDR2 (germline): KGHSH, LQKENI. The CDR3 DNA reads as TGTGCCAGCTCACTCCTACAGGGTTTGGAGGGCTACACCTTC. This translates into CASSLLQGLEGYTF.

This clonotype was counted at least ten times. The chain recombines TRBV15 with TRBJ2-3; D possibly matches TRBD1 or TRBD2 (5 bases each). This CDR3 is built from 16 residues. Germline CDR1 LNHNV, CDR2 YYDKDF (reference sequence). Trimming pared 0 bases from V and 4 bases from J, leaving 14 bases between. The CDR3 region is CATSRDRAGSADTQYF. CDR3 nucleotide sequence: TGTGCCACCAGCAGAGATCGGGCAGGGAGCGCAGATACGCAGTATTTT.

This clonotype was recorded many times. The chain couples TRBV27 to TRBJ2-7; the match to TRBD1 covers 8 bases. The CDR3 runs 15 residues. V dropped 4 bases and J dropped 2; count of bases not matched to a gene: 7. From germline, CDR1 is MNHEY and CDR2 SMNVEV (reference sequence). For the CDR3, the DNA is TGTGCCAGCAGTTGGTCCGGGACAGGCCCCTACGAGCAGTACTTC. It yields the protein CASSWSGTGPYEQYF.

There are many counts of this clonotype. The rearrangement uses TRBV7-9 and TRBJ1-1; D might be TRBD1 (5 bases). V was trimmed by 0 bases and J by 11 bases, leaving 13 bases between them. The germline V gene encodes CDR1 SEHNR and CDR2 FQNEAQ (reference sequence). The length of the CDR3 is 13 residues. The CDR3 coding sequence is TGTGCCAGCAGCTTAGCAGGGGCGCAGGCCGCTTTCTTT. This sequence encodes CASSLAGAQAAFF. The variable domain in full, with the rest retrieved from reference TRBV7-9 and TRBJ1-1, is DTGVSQNPRHKITKRGQNVTFRCDPISEHNRLYWYRQTLGQGPEFLTYFQNEAQLEKSRLLSDRFSAERPKGSFSTLEIQRTEQGDSAMYLCASSLAGAQAAFFGQGTRLTVV.

In its sample, this clonotype was seen many times. The J gene is TRBJ2-7, the V gene TRBV5-5, with TRBD2 identical over 12 bases. Trimming removed 4 bases from V and 2 bases from J; junction bases left unmatched: 4. CDR3 length: 15 residues. The germline gives CDR1 SGHKS, CDR2 YYEKEE (reference sequence). This CDR3 is CASSLTSGGAYEQYF. CDR3 DNA sequence: TGTGCCAGCAGCCTGACTAGCGGGGGAGCCTACGAGCAGTACTTC.

This clonotype was picked up a small number of times. This sequence joins TRBV10-3 and TRBJ2-5; either TRBD1 or TRBD2 may fit D (6 bases each). CDR1 and CDR2 from the germline V gene are ENHRY and SYGVKD. The V gene lost 0 bases and the J gene lost 5 bases, with 13 bases spanning the gap. This CDR3 contains 15 residues. The CDR3 loop is CAISESAGDSETQYF. The DNA for the CDR3 is TGTGCCATCAGTGAGTCGGCAGGGGACTCGGAGACCCAGTACTTC.

This clonotype was detected ten times or more. The J gene is TRBJ2-7, the V gene TRBV11-2, with TRBD1 matching over 7 bases. Germline CDR1 is SGHAT and CDR2 is FQNNGV. The V segment lost 5 bases and the J segment 1 base; nucleotides outside the gene matches: 8. The CDR3 has 15 residues. The chain's CDR3 is CASSPGTEGSYEQYF. The CDR3 DNA is TGTGCCAGCAGCCCAGGGACAGAAGGTTCCTACGAGCAGTACTTC.

Ten or more counts support this clonotype. V and J are TRBV28 and TRBJ2-7; 7 bases agree with TRBD2. Germline values: CDR1 MDHEN, CDR2 SYDVKM. Trimming removed 6 bases from V and 0 bases from J; junction bases left unmatched: 8. This CDR3 region has 15 residues. CDR3: CASSPTSQSSYEQYF. The CDR3 bases are TGTGCCAGCAGCCCGACTAGCCAGAGCTCCTACGAGCAGTACTTC. Supplemented by reference TRBV28 and TRBJ2-7, the full variable domain reads DVKVTQSSRYLVKRTGEKVFLECVQDMDHENMFWYRQDPGLGLRLIYFSYDVKMKEKGDIPEGYSVSREKKERFSLILESASTNQTSMYLCASSPTSQSSYEQYFGPGTRLTVT.